The 2 T cell receptor beta chains given below trace back to one sample, sequenced in a study of shared clonotypes between healthy human individuals. Repertoires were generated with immunoSEQ multiplex PCR, while TCRdb's copy carries only in-frame clones and drops some. Altogether about 680,000 clones are present, about three quarters being singletons, with the ten largest covering about 2%. The specimen sequenced was memory CD4+ T cells sorted from blood. Subset: CD45RA-negative fraction. These receptors were collected from a woman under 40 in good health.

V gene TRBV28 combines with J gene TRBJ2-1, with D possibly being TRBD2 (6 bases). The V end lost 6 bases, the J end lost 5 bases, and 14 bases lay between the germline ends. The CDR3 sequence is 14 residues long. CDR1 is MDHEN and CDR2 is SYDVKM in the germline V gene. The CDR3 DNA reads TGTGCCAGCAGAGGGTCGCAGCGGGACAATGAGCAGTTCTTC. It is translated as CASRGSQRDNEQFF.

The chain is built from TRBV7-2 and TRBJ2-1, with a tentative D call TRBD2 (5 bases). The CDR3 has 14 residues. Per germline, CDR1 SGHTA and CDR2 FQGNSA. Trimming cost V 1 base and J 4 bases, with 8 bases left between them. In DNA form, the CDR3 reads TGTGCCAGCAGCTTAGACGGACTTTACAATGAGCAGTTCTTC. As protein: CASSLDGLYNEQFF. The whole variable domain, remainder taken from reference TRBV7-2 and TRBJ2-1, is GAGVSQSPSNKVTEKGKDVELRCDPISGHTALYWYRQSLGQGLEFLIYFQGNSAPDKSGLPSDRFSAERTGGSVSTLTIQRTQQEDSAVYLCASSLDGLYNEQFFGPGTRLTVL.